The 32 T cell receptor beta chains below were found in one sample sequenced in a study of blood T cell repertoires in COVID-19. TCRdb's table, derived via immunoSEQ multiplex PCR, lists solely in-frame clones and lacks some. The data show 110,000 to 150,000 clones, roughly 88% seen once. Material for sequencing was peripheral blood. These receptor sequences come from a woman aged 55-75 years with acute or convalescent COVID-19.

The gene calls are TRBV27 and TRBJ1-2, with D uncertain. Trimming removed 3 bases at V and 8 bases at J, with 19 bases between. The V gene's germline CDR1 is MNHEY and CDR2 SMNVEV (reference sequence). This CDR3 region has 15 residues. CDR3 sequence reads: CASSLAHHPGEGYTF. In nucleotides, the CDR3 is TGTGCCAGCAGTTTGGCACATCACCCCGGGGAGGGCTACACCTTC.

The chain couples TRBV7-3 to TRBJ2-3; a possible D gene is TRBD2 (5 bases). The germline V gene encodes CDR1 SGHTA and CDR2 FQGTGA. The CDR3 covers 14 residues. V dropped 5 bases and J dropped 4 bases, with 13 bases sitting between them. CDR3 sequence reads: CASSQDRTSDTQYF. In DNA form, the CDR3 reads TGTGCCAGCAGCCAAGATAGGACTTCAGATACGCAGTATTTT. Combining the CDR3 with reference TRBV7-3 and TRBJ2-3 gives the whole variable domain GAGVSQTPSNKVTEKGKYVELRCDPISGHTALYWYRQSLGQGPEFLIYFQGTGAADDSGLPNDRFFAVRPEGSVSTLKIQRTERGDSAVYLCASSQDRTSDTQYFGPGTRLTVL.

J is TRBJ1-6 and V is TRBV9, with a tentative D call TRBD1 (6 bases). This CDR3 region has 16 residues. Germline values: CDR1 SGDLS, CDR2 YYNGEE. The V end lost 4 bases, the J end lost 9 bases, and 20 bases lay between the germline ends. In DNA, the CDR3 is TGTGCCAGCAGCCCACAAGGGTCGGTAGGGGGTTCACCCCTCCACTTT. The encoded protein is CASSPQGSVGGSPLHF.

V usage is TRBV27 and J usage is TRBJ1-6, with TRBD1 matching 9 bases. CDR3 size: 14 residues. The ends lost 2 bases at V and 14 bases at J; junction bases unmatched: 7. Germline V gene sequence: CDR1 MNHEY, CDR2 SMNVEV (reference sequence). In nucleotides, the CDR3 is TGTGCCAGCAGTTTAGGGACAGGGCTCGTGGCCCTCCACTTT. This translates into CASSLGTGLVALHF.

The chain employs TRBV30 and TRBJ1-5; tentative D call: TRBD1 (5 bases). This CDR3 region has 13 residues. V dropped 3 bases and J dropped 4 bases, with 10 bases sitting between them. Germline V gene data show CDR1 as GTSNPN and CDR2 as SVGIG (reference sequence). The DNA for the CDR3 is TGTGCCTGGAGGGAAAACAGGAATCAGCCCCAGCATTTT. It specifies CAWRENRNQPQHF. Filled out from reference TRBV30 and TRBJ1-5, the complete variable domain reads SQTIHQWPATLVQPVGSPLSLECTVEGTSNPNLYWYRQAAGRGLQLLFYSVGIGQISSEVPQNLSASRPQDRQFILSSKKLLLSDSGFYLCAWRENRNQPQHFGDGTRLSIL.

This chain links TRBV7-3 with TRBJ2-3, with 8 bases aligning to TRBD1. Germline V CDR1 and CDR2: SGHTA, FQGTGA. CDR3 length equals 16 residues. The junction had 8 bases not matched to a gene; V was cut back by 5 bases and J by 1 base. The DNA of the CDR3 is TGTGCCAGCAGCCGATGGACAGGGCGTGGCACAGATACGCAGTATTTT. Protein sequence: CASSRWTGRGTDTQYF.

The chain carries TRBV4-1 and TRBJ1-2; D is perhaps TRBD1 (6 bases). V was shortened by 0 bases and J by 0 bases, with 11 bases between the two germline ends. Germline V gives CDR1 MGHRA, CDR2 YSYEKL. The CDR3 is 16 residues long. CDR3 nucleotides: TGCGCCAGCAGCCAAGATGACGGGACACCTAACTATGGCTACACCTTC. Protein product: CASSQDDGTPNYGYTF.

The rearrangement links TRBV4-3 to TRBJ2-7; 15 bases are a match to TRBD2. Germline CDR1 reads LGHNA; CDR2 reads YSLEER. Germline trimming cut 4 bases from V and 3 bases from J; bases unmatched to any gene: 4. The CDR3 length is 16 residues. The CDR3 DNA follows: TGCGCCAGCAGCCCCGGACTAGCGGGGGGGATCTACGAGCAGTACTTC. It yields the protein CASSPGLAGGIYEQYF.

This chain links TRBV6-6 with TRBJ1-1; no definite D call. CDR1 is MNHNY, CDR2 SVGAGI, per germline (reference sequence). V lost 5 bases to trimming and J lost 1 base, with 8 bases between them. The CDR3 contains 13 residues. As DNA, the CDR3 is TGTGCCAGCAGTAACATACAGAACACTGAAGCTTTCTTT. This gives the protein CASSNIQNTEAFF.

The V gene is TRBV7-3, the J gene TRBJ2-7, with 7 nucleotides matching TRBD1. From germline, CDR1 is SGHTA and CDR2 FQGTGA. With V trimmed by 5 bases and J by 6 bases, 7 bases remained unmatched. The CDR3 consists of 13 residues. CDR3: CASSLQQGSEQYF. DNA for the CDR3: TGTGCCAGCAGCCTACAACAGGGGAGCGAGCAGTACTTC.

The chain couples TRBV29-1 to TRBJ1-5; TRBD1 aligns across 11 bases. V lost 6 bases and J lost 4; bases outside the gene matches: 5. The germline V gene encodes CDR1 SQVTM and CDR2 ANQGSEA. CDR3 length: 14 residues. The CDR3 region is CSVGGQGVNQPQHF. CDR3 bases: TGCAGCGTGGGGGGACAGGGGGTAAATCAGCCCCAGCATTTT. The whole variable domain, filled in from reference TRBV29-1 and TRBJ1-5, reads SAVISQKPSRDICQRGTSLTIQCQVDSQVTMMFWYRQQPGQSLTLIATANQGSEATYESGFVIDKFPISRPNLTFSTLTVSNMSPEDSSIYLCSVGGQGVNQPQHFGDGTRLSIL.

The CDR3 region is CASSYSWGGRGYGYTF. The CDR3 bases are TGTGCCAGCAGTTACTCATGGGGGGGAAGAGGATATGGCTACACCTTC. The V gene is TRBV6-5, the J gene TRBJ1-2; maybe TRBD1 (5 bases). Germline V gives CDR1 MNHEY, CDR2 SVGAGI. V gave up 0 bases and J gave up 5 bases, with 16 bases separating them. This CDR3 is 16 amino acids long.

The genes are TRBV6-5 and TRBJ1-1; TRBD1 is a possible D gene (5 bases). This CDR3 has 14 residues. The V gene lost 6 bases and the J gene lost 2 bases, with 13 bases spanning the gap. The V gene's germline CDR1 is MNHEY and CDR2 SVGAGI. Here the CDR3 DNA reads TGTGCCAGCAGGGCAGGGAGGCTAAACACTGAAGCTTTCTTT. It specifies CASRAGRLNTEAFF.

This clone showed up just a few times. This rearrangement joins TRBV4-1 to TRBJ1-2, with 9 nucleotides matching TRBD1. In germline, CDR1 is MGHRA, CDR2 YSYEKL. The CDR3 loop spans 16 amino acids. Trimming took 1 base from V and 2 from J; bases not matched to a gene: 5. The CDR3 DNA reads TGCGCCAGCAGCCAAGGGGGCGGGACAGGGAACTATGGCTACACCTTC. Its protein product is CASSQGGGTGNYGYTF.

The chain joins TRBV10-3 to TRBJ2-2; the match to TRBD1 covers 10 bases. Per germline, CDR1 ENHRY and CDR2 SYGVKD. After removal of 10 bases from V and 7 bases from J, the junction contained 6 bases not matched to a gene. The CDR3 runs 13 residues. The CDR3 is CATGTGEIGELFF. CDR3 DNA sequence: TGTGCCACCGGGACAGGGGAAATCGGGGAGCTGTTTTTT.

V gene TRBV6-5 combines with J gene TRBJ2-3, with TRBD2 matching over 10 bases. Germline V gene lookup returns CDR1 MNHEY and CDR2 SVGAGI. V lost 5 bases and J lost 2; bases outside the gene matches: 1. This CDR3 region has 14 residues. Here the CDR3 DNA reads TGTGCCAGCAGTACTAGCGGGGACACAGATACGCAGTATTTT. Translated, it gives CASSTSGDTDTQYF.

The chain has TRBV2 and TRBJ2-6; no firm D call. The CDR3 consists of 15 residues. Trimming pared 6 bases from V and 3 bases from J, leaving 12 bases between. The germline V gene has CDR1 SNHLY and CDR2 FYNNEI. The CDR3 nucleotides are TGTGCCAGCAGGGAGTCGAGTGGTGGGGCCAACGTCCTGACTTTC. Its protein is CASRESSGGANVLTF.

The V call is TRBV28, the J call TRBJ2-2; D may be TRBD2 (6 bases). The CDR3 is 14 amino acids. V dropped 11 bases and J dropped 4 bases, with 17 bases sitting between them. From germline, CDR1 is MDHEN and CDR2 SYDVKM. The CDR3 is CAAGRGFGTGELFF. CDR3 nucleotide sequence: TGTGCCGCCGGACGGGGGTTCGGCACCGGGGAGCTGTTTTTT. Full variable domain (outside the CDR3, taken from reference TRBV28 and TRBJ2-2): DVKVTQSSRYLVKRTGEKVFLECVQDMDHENMFWYRQDPGLGLRLIYFSYDVKMKEKGDIPEGYSVSREKKERFSLILESASTNQTSMYLCAAGRGFGTGELFFGEGSRLTVL.

The chain is built from TRBV24-1 and TRBJ2-5, with D maybe TRBD1 (6 bases). Germline loops: CDR1 KGHDR, CDR2 SFDVKD. This CDR3 contains 13 residues. Deletions cut 9 bases from V and 7 bases from J, with 17 bases between. The CDR3 here is CATGRQAGGTQYF. The CDR3 region has the DNA TGTGCCACCGGAAGACAGGCCGGAGGGACCCAGTACTTC.

The chain links TRBV11-2 to TRBJ2-7, with 8 bases lining up with TRBD1. CDR3 length equals 14 residues. Germline values: CDR1 SGHAT, CDR2 FQNNGV. Trimming removed 3 bases from V and 7 bases from J; junction bases left unmatched: 8. The CDR3 is CASSFGQGAGEQYF. Here the CDR3 DNA reads TGTGCCAGCAGCTTCGGGCAGGGGGCCGGAGAGCAGTACTTC.

J is TRBJ1-1 and V is TRBV28; 9 bases match TRBD1. The germline CDR1 and CDR2 sequences are MDHEN and SYDVKM. This CDR3 is built from 17 residues. V was clipped by 4 bases and J by 6 bases; unmatched bases: 15. CDR3 loop: CASSSNQWGQGIPEAFF. The CDR3 coding sequence is TGTGCCAGCAGTTCTAATCAATGGGGACAGGGAATACCTGAAGCTTTCTTT.

This chain links TRBV7-3 with TRBJ2-2; D is possibly TRBD2 (5 bases). Trimming shortened V by 0 bases and J by 6 bases, and 14 bases separated the two germline ends. Looked up from germline, CDR1 is SGHTA and CDR2 is FQGTGA. CDR3 length: 16 amino acids. The CDR3 protein is CASSLTGQRAPGELFF. DNA of the CDR3: TGTGCCAGCAGCTTAACGGGCCAGAGGGCCCCCGGGGAGCTGTTTTTT.

This chain links TRBV3-1 (or the pseudogene TRBV3-2) with TRBJ1-3; D unresolved. The CDR3 is 15 residues long. Germline V gene sequence: CDR1 LGHDT, CDR2 YNNKEL (reference sequence). Trimming cost V 0 bases and J 0 bases, with 6 bases left between them. The CDR3 region has the DNA TGTGCCAGCAGCCAAGACACAGTCTCTGGAAACACCATATATTTT. Amino acid sequence: CASSQDTVSGNTIYF.

The rearrangement joins TRBV10-3 to TRBJ1-1; TRBD1 matches 8 bases. Trimming cost V 6 bases and J 6 bases; bases outside gene matches: 3. The CDR3 runs to 12 residues. Germline CDR1 is ENHRY and CDR2 is SYGVKD. CDR3 loop: CAIRDRDPEAFF. CDR3 coding DNA: TGTGCCATCAGGGACAGGGACCCTGAAGCTTTCTTT.

The chain combines TRBV7-9 with TRBJ1-2, with 8 bases identical to TRBD1. Trimming took 4 bases from V and 6 from J; bases not matched to a gene: 4. From germline, CDR1 is SEHNR and CDR2 FQNEAQ (reference sequence). This CDR3 is built from 13 residues. DNA of the CDR3: TGTGCCAGCAGCTATACAGGGGGAAATGGCTACACCTTC. This gives the protein CASSYTGGNGYTF.

V usage is TRBV27 and J usage is TRBJ2-7, with no clear D. Trimming removed 4 bases from V and 2 bases from J, with 18 bases in between. CDR3 size: 16 residues. Germline CDR1 MNHEY, CDR2 SMNVEV (reference sequence). The DNA of the CDR3 is TGTGCCAGCAGTTCGCCACAGAAGTCGTCAACCTACGAGCAGTACTTC. Translating gives CASSSPQKSSTYEQYF.

The rearrangement uses TRBV13 and TRBJ1-6, with D unresolved. V lost 4 bases and J lost 8, with 12 bases in between. Germline V gene sequence: CDR1 PRHDT, CDR2 FYEKMQ (reference sequence). The CDR3 loop spans 14 amino acids. CDR3 in amino acids: CASSSRGVDSPLHF. The CDR3 DNA is TGTGCCAGCAGCTCCCGCGGGGTTGATTCACCCCTCCACTTT. Full variable domain (rest looked up from reference TRBV13 and TRBJ1-6): AAGVIQSPRHLIKEKRETATLKCYPIPRHDTVYWYQQGPGQDPQFLISFYEKMQSDKGSIPDRFSAQQFSDYHSELNMSSLELGDSALYFCASSSRGVDSPLHFGNGTRLTVT.

This sequence joins TRBV19 and TRBJ2-4, with a tentative D call TRBD2 (6 bases). V was cut by 3 bases and J by 1 base, with 13 bases left in between. Germline CDR1 LNHDA, CDR2 SQIVND (reference sequence). The CDR3 extends over 16 amino acids. Here the CDR3 DNA reads TGTGCCAGTAGTATGGGGACTTACGGGGCCAAAAACATTCAGTACTTC. It codes for CASSMGTYGAKNIQYF.

This chain connects TRBV5-6 to TRBJ2-1; D is unresolved. The length of the CDR3 is 15 residues. Germline CDR1 reads SGHDT; CDR2 reads YYEEEE. V shed 6 bases and J shed 3 bases, with 16 bases lying between them. Here the CDR3 DNA reads TGTGCCAGCAACGGTCGGCTAGTCTACTACAATGAGCAGTTCTTC. It yields the protein CASNGRLVYYNEQFF.

This clone was recorded a few times. The chain couples TRBV4-1 to TRBJ2-3; D gene uncertain. The CDR3 consists of 16 residues. Germline lookup yields CDR1 MGHRA and CDR2 YSYEKL. V was shortened by 0 bases and J by 0 bases, with 10 bases between the two germline ends. CDR3 DNA sequence: TGCGCCAGCAGCCAAGAAGCAGGCCCTAGCACAGATACGCAGTATTTT. It translates to CASSQEAGPSTDTQYF.

V gene TRBV5-1 combines with J gene TRBJ2-2; unclear D gene. V was trimmed by 4 bases and J by 5 bases, leaving 9 bases between them. CDR1 SGHRS and CDR2 YFSETQ come from the germline V gene. The CDR3 spans 13 residues. The CDR3 nucleotides are TGCGCCAGCAGCCCAACATGGACCGGGGAGCTGTTTTTT. Translated, it gives CASSPTWTGELFF.

The chain combines TRBV5-4 with TRBJ2-1, with 9 bases aligning to TRBD2. There are 16 residues in the CDR3. Trimming removed 6 bases from V and 1 base from J; junction bases left unmatched: 8. Germline V gives CDR1 SGHNT, CDR2 YYREEE (reference sequence). CDR3 sequence reads: CASILSGGNSYNEQFF. The CDR3 DNA reads TGTGCCAGCATCCTTAGCGGGGGCAATTCCTACAATGAGCAGTTCTTC.